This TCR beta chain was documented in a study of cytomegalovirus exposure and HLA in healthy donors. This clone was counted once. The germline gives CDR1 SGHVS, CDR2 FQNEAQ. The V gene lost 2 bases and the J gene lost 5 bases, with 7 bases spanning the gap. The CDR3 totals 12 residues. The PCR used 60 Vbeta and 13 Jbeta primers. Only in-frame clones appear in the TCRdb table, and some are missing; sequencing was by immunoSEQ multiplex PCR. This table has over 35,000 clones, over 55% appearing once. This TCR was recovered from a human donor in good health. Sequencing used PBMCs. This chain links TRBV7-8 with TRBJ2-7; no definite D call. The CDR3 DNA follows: TGTGCCAGCAGCTTACGTGGCAACGAGCAGTACTTC. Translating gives CASSLRGNEQYF.